This is a list of T cell receptor beta chains from one sample in a study of blood T cell repertoires in COVID-19. Measured with immunoSEQ multiplex PCR; TCRdb has only the in-frame clones, and not every one. The sample comprises over 80,000 clones, roughly 75% of which are singletons, and about 4.2% rests with the top ten. The specimen was peripheral blood. All receptors derive from a woman aged 45-65 years with acute or convalescent COVID-19. CDR3s include the opening cysteine and the closing phenylalanine or tryptophan. Each record gives: clone size, J gene, V gene, D gene, CDR3 protein, CDR3 DNA. The D gene is left open where the match is weak. Only some rows state a clone size, as once, few, many or a class for expanded clones.

size: .
J: TRBJ1-5
V: TRBV27
D: TRBD1
CDR3: CASSPWTGNNQPQHF
DNA: TGTGCCAGCAGTCCTTGGACAGGGAACAATCAGCCCCAGCATTTT

size: .
J: TRBJ2-5
V: TRBV6-5
D: .
CDR3: CASSLSEVETQYF
DNA: TGTGCCAGCAGTTTATCAGAGGTGGAGACCCAGTACTTC

size: .
J: TRBJ2-7
V: TRBV27
D: .
CDR3: CASSRKGLGYYEQYF
DNA: TGTGCCAGCAGCCGGAAGGGACTGGGGTACTACGAGCAGTACTTC

size: .
J: TRBJ2-5
V: TRBV29-1
D: .
CDR3: CSVPDSGRETQYF
DNA: TGCAGCGTTCCCGATTCAGGGCGAGAGACCCAGTACTTC

size: once
J: TRBJ2-5
V: TRBV3-1/TRBV3-2
D: .
CDR3: CAGSQSLETQYF
DNA: TGTGCCGGCAGCCAAAGCTTAGAGACCCAGTACTTC

size: .
J: TRBJ2-5
V: TRBV5-1
D: TRBD1
CDR3: CASSLDTGAKETQYF
DNA: TGCGCCAGCAGCTTAGACACAGGGGCAAAAGAGACCCAGTACTTC

size: .
J: TRBJ1-1
V: TRBV14
D: .
CDR3: CASSGRGGSAFF
DNA: TGTGCCAGCAGCGGTCGAGGAGGGTCAGCTTTCTTT

size: .
J: TRBJ1-1
V: TRBV4-2
D: .
CDR3: CASSLRTTALATSEAFF
DNA: TGTGCCAGCAGCCTCCGAACCACGGCCCTGGCGACTTCTGAAGCTTTCTTT

size: .
J: TRBJ2-3
V: TRBV10-2
D: .
CDR3: CASSTPGQQAQYF
DNA: TGCGCCAGCAGCACTCCGGGACAACAGGCGCAGTATTTT

size: .
J: TRBJ2-1
V: TRBV19
D: TRBD2
CDR3: CASSMEAGKSSYNEQFF
DNA: TGTGCCAGTAGTATGGAAGCGGGGAAGAGCTCCTACAATGAGCAGTTCTTC

size: .
J: TRBJ1-1
V: TRBV23-1
D: .
CDR3: CASSQSLVKGLDTEAFF
DNA: TGCGCCAGCAGTCAATCTTTGGTAAAGGGGTTGGACACTGAAGCTTTCTTT

size: .
J: TRBJ2-2
V: TRBV29-1
D: .
CDR3: CSVDQGTGELFF
DNA: TGCAGCGTAGACCAGGGTACCGGGGAGCTGTTTTTT

size: .
J: TRBJ1-2
V: TRBV3-1/TRBV3-2
D: TRBD1
CDR3: CASSQRGDSNYGYTF
DNA: TGTGCCAGCAGCCAAAGGGGGGACAGTAACTATGGCTACACCTTC

size: .
J: TRBJ1-2
V: TRBV6-5
D: TRBD1
CDR3: CASSSGQGMSYGYTF
DNA: TGTGCCAGCAGTTCCGGACAGGGAATGAGCTATGGCTACACCTTC

size: many
J: TRBJ1-6
V: TRBV27
D: TRBD1
CDR3: CASSSRQGQGLENSPLHF
DNA: TGTGCCAGCAGTTCTCGTCAAGGACAGGGTTTAGAGAATTCACCCCTCCACTTT

size: .
J: TRBJ1-6
V: TRBV5-4
D: .
CDR3: CASSPGVSYNSPLHF
DNA: TGTGCCAGCAGCCCAGGGGTCTCCTATAATTCACCCCTCCACTTT

size: .
J: TRBJ2-3
V: TRBV18
D: TRBD2
CDR3: CASSHQLASGGATDTQYF
DNA: TGTGCCAGCTCGCATCAACTAGCTAGCGGGGGGGCCACAGATACGCAGTATTTT

size: .
J: TRBJ1-2
V: TRBV3-1/TRBV3-2
D: TRBD1
CDR3: CASRGQPNYGYTF
DNA: TGTGCCAGCAGGGGACAGCCTAACTATGGCTACACCTTC

size: .
J: TRBJ2-1
V: TRBV7-9
D: TRBD2
CDR3: CASSLDGSGGHNEQFF
DNA: TGTGCCAGCAGCTTAGACGGTAGCGGGGGTCACAATGAGCAGTTCTTC

size: .
J: TRBJ1-2
V: TRBV7-9
D: TRBD1
CDR3: CASSAWDRGYGYTF
DNA: TGTGCCAGCAGCGCCTGGGACAGAGGCTATGGCTACACCTTC

size: .
J: TRBJ2-3
V: TRBV19
D: .
CDR3: CASSSYDMSYTDTQYF
DNA: TGTGCCAGTAGTAGTTACGACATGTCCTACACAGATACGCAGTATTTT

size: .
J: TRBJ1-1
V: TRBV9
D: TRBD1
CDR3: CASSVGRGETEAFF
DNA: TGTGCCAGCAGCGTGGGCAGGGGGGAAACTGAAGCTTTCTTT

size: many
J: TRBJ1-1
V: TRBV4-2
D: .
CDR3: CASSQDMRGAGEAFF
DNA: TGTGCCAGCAGCCAAGATATGCGGGGGGCCGGTGAAGCTTTCTTT

size: .
J: TRBJ1-5
V: TRBV4-1
D: .
CDR3: CASSQVLQRSNQPQHF
DNA: TGCGCCAGCAGCCAAGTCTTGCAGAGGAGCAATCAGCCCCAGCATTTT

size: .
J: TRBJ2-2
V: TRBV7-9
D: TRBD1
CDR3: CASSLVGQEITGELFF
DNA: TGTGCCAGCAGCTTAGTGGGACAGGAGATCACCGGGGAGCTGTTTTTT

size: few
J: TRBJ2-7
V: TRBV6-5
D: TRBD2
CDR3: CASSSLLAGKNYEQYF
DNA: TGTGCCAGCAGTTCCCTCCTAGCGGGAAAAAACTACGAGCAGTACTTC

size: .
J: TRBJ2-3
V: TRBV5-1
D: .
CDR3: CASSLAGAKGADTQYF
DNA: TGCGCCAGCAGCTTGGCAGGGGCGAAGGGCGCAGATACGCAGTATTTT

size: .
J: TRBJ1-1
V: TRBV7-3
D: TRBD1
CDR3: CASSLRGTGSGTEAFF
DNA: TGTGCCAGCAGCTTAAGAGGGACAGGGTCCGGCACTGAAGCTTTCTTT

size: .
J: TRBJ2-2
V: TRBV5-3
D: .
CDR3: CARRGTQGRRAGELFF
DNA: TGTGCCAGAAGAGGGACGCAGGGGCGCCGAGCCGGGGAGCTGTTTTTT

size: .
J: TRBJ2-7
V: TRBV4-3
D: TRBD2
CDR3: CASSPSLAGSYEQYF
DNA: TGCGCCAGCAGCCCCTCCTTAGCGGGGTCTTACGAGCAGTACTTC

size: .
J: TRBJ1-6
V: TRBV28
D: .
CDR3: CASSLSRDNSPLHF
DNA: TGTGCCAGCAGTTTATCCCGGGATAATTCACCCCTCCACTTT

size: .
J: TRBJ1-2
V: TRBV5-1
D: .
CDR3: CASSLRVDSRTYGYTF
DNA: TGCGCCAGCAGCTTGCGTGTGGACAGCCGGACCTATGGCTACACCTTC

size: .
J: TRBJ2-7
V: TRBV18
D: .
CDR3: CASSPPDSYYEQYF
DNA: TGTGCCAGCTCACCACCGGACTCTTACTACGAGCAGTACTTC

size: .
J: TRBJ2-7
V: TRBV6-5
D: .
CDR3: CASKDNSYEQYF
DNA: TGTGCCAGCAAAGACAACTCCTACGAGCAGTACTTC

size: .
J: TRBJ1-6
V: TRBV28
D: TRBD1
CDR3: CASRGTGNSPLHF
DNA: TGTGCCAGCCGCGGGACAGGCAATTCACCCCTCCACTTT

size: .
J: TRBJ1-2
V: TRBV5-1
D: TRBD1
CDR3: CASSSQGSGYTF
DNA: TGCGCCAGCAGCTCACAGGGGAGTGGCTACACCTTC

size: .
J: TRBJ1-1
V: TRBV9
D: .
CDR3: CASSLTGAYTEAFF
DNA: TGTGCCAGCAGCCTCACAGGTGCCTACACTGAAGCTTTCTTT

size: .
J: TRBJ2-2
V: TRBV5-1
D: .
CDR3: CASSLAGGTSTGELFF
DNA: TGCGCCAGCAGCTTGGCCGGAGGAACTAGCACCGGGGAGCTGTTTTTT

size: once
J: TRBJ2-5
V: TRBV19
D: .
CDR3: CASSIRGRNQETQYF
DNA: TGTGCCAGTAGTATAAGGGGAAGGAACCAAGAGACCCAGTACTTC

size: few
J: TRBJ1-4
V: TRBV19
D: TRBD1
CDR3: CASIPTGEWEKLFF
DNA: TGTGCCAGTATCCCGACAGGGGAATGGGAAAAACTGTTTTTT

size: .
J: TRBJ2-2
V: TRBV9
D: TRBD1
CDR3: CASSPGTVNTGELFF
DNA: TGTGCCAGCAGCCCAGGGACAGTTAACACCGGGGAGCTGTTTTTT

size: .
J: TRBJ1-5
V: TRBV7-8
D: .
CDR3: CASAGRTGKNQPQHF
DNA: TGTGCCAGCGCTGGAAGGACGGGAAAAAATCAGCCCCAGCATTTT

size: .
J: TRBJ2-1
V: TRBV19
D: TRBD2
CDR3: CASSFGLAGGHEQFF
DNA: TGTGCCAGTAGTTTCGGACTAGCGGGGGGGCATGAGCAGTTCTTC

size: .
J: TRBJ2-3
V: TRBV4-1
D: .
CDR3: CASSQDQGSDTQYF
DNA: TGCGCCAGCAGCCAAGACCAGGGTTCAGATACGCAGTATTTT

size: .
J: TRBJ1-1
V: TRBV10-1
D: .
CDR3: CASSSPSGGDTEAFF
DNA: TGCGCCAGCAGTTCCCCCTCCGGGGGGGACACTGAAGCTTTCTTT

size: few
J: TRBJ1-6
V: TRBV19
D: TRBD1
CDR3: CASSPQDRDNSPLHF
DNA: TGTGCCAGTAGTCCACAGGACAGGGACAATTCACCCCTCCACTTT

size: .
J: TRBJ1-4
V: TRBV19
D: TRBD1
CDR3: CASRTGTGGIGTNEKLFF
DNA: TGTGCCAGTAGGACCGGGACAGGGGGAATTGGAACTAATGAAAAACTGTTTTTT

size: .
J: TRBJ2-7
V: TRBV7-2
D: TRBD2
CDR3: CASSPRTSGGPEQYF
DNA: TGTGCCAGCAGCCCCAGGACTAGCGGGGGGCCCGAGCAGTACTTC

size: .
J: TRBJ1-3
V: TRBV4-3
D: .
CDR3: CASSQAQFSGNTIYF
DNA: TGCGCCAGCAGCCAAGCGCAGTTCTCTGGAAACACCATATATTTT

size: .
J: TRBJ1-1
V: TRBV6-2/TRBV6-3
D: .
CDR3: CASSYLQNTEAFF
DNA: TGTGCCAGCAGTTATTTACAGAACACTGAAGCTTTCTTT

size: .
J: TRBJ2-2
V: TRBV2
D: TRBD1
CDR3: CASRARDRGPGELFF
DNA: TGTGCCAGCAGGGCCCGGGACAGGGGACCCGGGGAGCTGTTTTTT

size: .
J: TRBJ2-2
V: TRBV5-6
D: TRBD1
CDR3: CASSPRTGRLITGELFF
DNA: TGTGCCAGCAGCCCGCGGACAGGGAGGTTGATCACCGGGGAGCTGTTTTTT

size: .
J: TRBJ2-7
V: TRBV28
D: TRBD1
CDR3: CASSGQVYEQYF
DNA: TGTGCCAGCAGTGGACAGGTCTACGAGCAGTACTTC

size: .
J: TRBJ2-5
V: TRBV3-1/TRBV3-2
D: TRBD1
CDR3: CASSQELGTGSKETQYF
DNA: TGTGCCAGCAGCCAGGAACTCGGGACAGGGTCAAAGGAGACCCAGTACTTC

size: once
J: TRBJ2-7
V: TRBV6-5
D: TRBD1
CDR3: CASSRDRPTYEQYF
DNA: TGTGCCAGCAGTCGGGACAGGCCCACCTACGAGCAGTACTTC

size: .
J: TRBJ2-3
V: TRBV2
D: .
CDR3: CARGLYTDTQYF
DNA: TGTGCCAGAGGACTATACACAGATACGCAGTATTTT

size: .
J: TRBJ1-5
V: TRBV30
D: .
CDR3: CAWSVFGRGDQPQHF
DNA: TGTGCCTGGAGTGTTTTTGGGAGGGGCGATCAGCCCCAGCATTTT